These 20 T cell receptor beta chains originate from one sample sequenced in a study of CXCR3-negative and CXCR3-positive naive CD8 T cells. Points from the study as a whole: When CXCR3-positive naive cells were set against CXCR3-negative naive cells, the former had more hydrophobic TRB CDR3s.

Via 5' RACE with UMI labels, TRB cDNA libraries were prepared. TCRdb re-called the 5' RACE reads and gives one entry per CDR3 protein, without DNA. The sample data list roughly 7,300 distinct CDR3 sequences. These receptors have no known antigen. Sequencing input: naive CXCR3+ CD8+ T cells from blood. As to subset: CD45RO-CCR7+CD27+CD95- naive CD8+ T cells expressing CXCR3 (TNR3+). These receptors were obtained from a human donor in good health. Some clones in this sample may be carry-over from other donors' samples.

The V gene is TRBV6-2 or TRBV6-3, the J gene TRBJ2-7; the D gene TCRdb calls, TRBD1, cannot be checked with no DNA. The CDR3 is 14 amino acids. CDR1 is MNHEY and CDR2 is SVGEGT in the germline V gene. The CDR3 is CASSPQLQGYEQYF.

The rearrangement joins TRBV2 to TRBJ2-7; checking the TCRdb D call of TRBD1 is not possible without DNA. Germline loops: CDR1 SNHLY, CDR2 FYNNEI. This CDR3 is 15 amino acids long. The CDR3 spells CASSEITQGAYEQYF.

The J gene is TRBJ1-2, the V gene TRBV19. The CDR3 loop spans 14 amino acids. Germline loops: CDR1 LNHDA, CDR2 SQIVND (reference sequence). Here the CDR3 reads CASTIDEANYGYTF.

The chain is built from TRBV9 and TRBJ1-2. Germline CDR1 SGDLS, CDR2 YYNGEE. This CDR3 spans 15 amino acids. This CDR3 is CASSVESGPNYGYTF.

V usage is TRBV11-3 and J usage is TRBJ2-7. The germline V gene has CDR1 SGHNT and CDR2 YENEEA. The CDR3 has 13 amino acids. The CDR3 spells CASSLGLTYEQYF.

This chain joins TRBV9 and TRBJ2-7. Germline V gene lookup returns CDR1 SGDLS and CDR2 YYNGEE. The length of the CDR3 is 13 residues. CDR3 residues: CASSVATANEQYF.

This clonotype is medium-sized by frequency. The rearrangement links TRBV9 to TRBJ2-7; TCRdb reports TRBD1, a call that lacks DNA to check it against. The CDR3 has 14 amino acids. Germline lookup yields CDR1 SGDLS and CDR2 YYNGEE. CDR3 amino acids: CASSPRDRENEQYF. The variable domain in full, with the rest retrieved from reference TRBV9 and TRBJ2-7, is DSGVTQTPKHLITATGQRVTLRCSPRSGDLSVYWYQQSLDQGLQFLIQYYNGEERAKGNILERFSAQQFPDLHSELNLSSLELGDSALYFCASSPRDRENEQYFGPGTRLTVT.

This clonotype is classed as medium-sized (0.01 to 0.1%) by frequency. The rearrangement uses TRBV29-1 and TRBJ2-3; TCRdb's D call of TRBD1 is untestable without DNA. Germline-derived CDR1 and CDR2 are SQVTM and ANQGSEA. CDR3 length equals 16 residues. The CDR3 loop is CSVEDFSGQGPDTQYF.

Frequency places this clonotype as medium-sized. CDR3 loop: CASSYPVGEGQGENIQYF. This chain joins TRBV7-8 and TRBJ2-4; there is no DNA to check the TCRdb D call of TRBD1. Germline V gene sequence: CDR1 SGHVS, CDR2 FQNEAQ. The CDR3 contains 18 residues. The variable domain in full, with the rest retrieved from reference TRBV7-8 and TRBJ2-4, is GAGVSQSPRYKVAKRGQDVALRCDPISGHVSLFWYQQALGQGPEFLTYFQNEAQLDKSGLPSDRFFAERPEGSVSTLKIQRTQQEDSAVYLCASSYPVGEGQGENIQYFGAGTRLSVL.

The chain couples TRBV6-1 to TRBJ2-7; TCRdb reports TRBD2, a call that lacks DNA to check it against. In germline, CDR1 is MNHNS, CDR2 SASEGT. This CDR3 region has 15 residues. This CDR3 is CASSRDSSKGYEQYF.

The chain couples TRBV7-3 to TRBJ2-1; the TCRdb D gene call, TRBD2, has no DNA to confirm it. Germline CDR1 and CDR2: SGHTA and FQGTGA. This CDR3 comprises 15 residues. The CDR3 region is CASSPGLAEDNEQFF.

By frequency, this clonotype registers medium-sized. The CDR3 here is CSARAWTSGGRWDEQFF. V gene TRBV20-1 combines with J gene TRBJ2-1; checking the TCRdb D call of TRBD2 is not possible without DNA. The CDR3 is 17 amino acids. Per germline, CDR1 DFQATT and CDR2 SNEGSKA (reference sequence).

This clonotype counts as medium-sized by frequency. The chain links TRBV11-2 to TRBJ1-2. This CDR3 region has 15 residues. Germline CDR1 reads SGHAT; CDR2 reads FQNNGV. The CDR3: CASSLFSGDLVGYTF.

CDR3 residues: CSVHIRGSGNTIYF. The rearrangement uses TRBV29-1 and TRBJ1-3; TCRdb lists TRBD1, though no DNA is available to test this call. CDR1 is SQVTM and CDR2 is ANQGSEA in the germline V gene. CDR3 length equals 14 residues.

The chain joins TRBV29-1 to TRBJ2-1; TCRdb's D gene call, TRBD1, goes unchecked for lack of DNA. CDR1 is SQVTM, CDR2 ANQGSEA, per germline. There are 14 residues in the CDR3. CDR3 region: CSATGTGTWNEQFF.

By frequency, this clonotype registers medium-sized. This chain links TRBV29-1 with TRBJ2-7. This CDR3 spans 13 amino acids. Germline V gene data show CDR1 as SQVTM and CDR2 as ANQGSEA. The CDR3 here is CSVEMTESYEQYF.

V gene TRBV27 combines with J gene TRBJ2-1; TCRdb proposes TRBD2, but this gene call is untestable without DNA. The CDR3 is 15 residues long. Germline CDR1 and CDR2: MNHEY and SMNVEV (reference sequence). This CDR3 is CASSPTSGAYNEQFF.

This clonotype ranks as medium-sized in terms of frequency. The chain couples TRBV7-2 to TRBJ2-4; the D call from TCRdb, TRBD1, cannot be confirmed without DNA. The V gene's germline CDR1 is SGHTA and CDR2 FQGNSA. The CDR3 sequence is 12 residues long. CDR3 loop: CASQGAGIDQYF.

The V gene is TRBV13, the J gene TRBJ2-7; TCRdb selects TRBD2, and the lack of DNA leaves this call unchecked. The length of the CDR3 is 18 residues. Germline CDR1 PRHDT, CDR2 FYEKMQ (reference sequence). This chain's CDR3 is CASSLGGLPGPGEWEQYF.

The chain couples TRBV10-3 to TRBJ2-7. Germline V gives CDR1 ENHRY, CDR2 SYGVKD. The CDR3 contains 14 residues. CDR3 protein: CAITTELSSYEQYF.